Following are 23 T cell receptor beta chains from one sample sequenced in a study of breast tumors, draining lymph nodes, adjacent tissues. TCRdb reprocessed the multiplex PCR reads with MiXCR, giving one entry per CDR3 protein. Among 21,000 or so distinct CDR3 sequences listed, around 41% were seen once. The sequencing input was breast tumor tissue. These receptors were collected from a female donor with breast cancer. Some clones in this sample may be carry-over from other donors' samples.

The CDR3 region is CSARDVLRGSTDTQYF. CDR3 in DNA: TGCAGTGCTAGAGATGTACTTCGAGGGAGCACAGATACGCAGTATTTT. The rearrangement uses TRBV20-1 and TRBJ2-3; a weak D match, TRBD2 (5 bases). Germline assignment: CDR1 DFQATT and CDR2 SNEGSKA (reference sequence). The CDR3 has 16 amino acids. Trimming shortened V by 0 bases and J by 0 bases, and 13 bases separated the two germline ends.

The chain couples TRBV4-2 to TRBJ2-3; D may be TRBD1 (6 bases). This CDR3 region has 15 residues. CDR1 LGHNA and CDR2 YNFKEQ come from the germline V gene. V was cut by 0 bases and J by 3 bases, with 10 bases left in between. Written as DNA, the CDR3 is TGTGCCAGCAGCCAAGAAGCAGGGGAGACAGATACGCAGTATTTT. Amino acids: CASSQEAGETDTQYF.

Ten or more counts support this clonotype. The CDR3 nucleotides read TGTGCCAGCAGCTCAACTCAGGGGCACGAGCAGTACTTC. This sequence encodes CASSSTQGHEQYF. The chain is built from TRBV7-9 and TRBJ2-7, with D maybe TRBD1 (6 bases). Germline V gene lookup returns CDR1 SEHNR and CDR2 FQNEAQ (reference sequence). V was clipped by 4 bases and J by 5 bases, with 12 bases between them. This CDR3 has 13 residues.

This chain connects TRBV2 to TRBJ2-1; 10 bases agree with TRBD1. Germline V CDR1 and CDR2: SNHLY, FYNNEI. The CDR3 consists of 15 residues. Trimming at V came to 4 bases and at J to 2 bases, leaving 2 bases not matched to a gene. The DNA for the CDR3 is TGTGCCAGCAGTGCCGGGACAGGGGCCTACAATGAGCAGTTCTTC. This codes for CASSAGTGAYNEQFF.

In this sample, this clonotype turned up many times. The CDR3: CASSLWGTGEQYF. CDR3 DNA: TGTGCCAGCAGTCTATGGGGGACTGGCGAGCAGTACTTC. The chain has TRBV12-3 or TRBV12-4 and TRBJ2-7; weak D call: TRBD2 (6 bases). CDR3 length: 13 residues. Trimming took off 5 bases at V and 6 bases at J, with 14 bases between the two ends.

This clonotype is labeled as medium-sized. The genes are TRBV5-1 and TRBJ2-2; no clear D gene. The CDR3 runs 15 residues. The germline V and J ends were trimmed by 0 bases and 1 base, with 7 bases remaining between them. Germline-derived CDR1 and CDR2 are SGHRS and YFSETQ. CDR3 sequence (DNA): TGCGCCAGCAGCTTGGGACACCGGAACACCGGGGAGCTGTTTTTT. It specifies CASSLGHRNTGELFF.

For this clonotype: This may arise from a read error, as a much more abundant clone is one base away. J is TRBJ2-1 and V is TRBV4-1, with TRBD1 matching over 7 bases. CDR3 length: 16 residues. V lost 4 bases to trimming and J lost 8 bases; unmatched junction nucleotides: 14. Per germline, CDR1 MGHRA and CDR2 YSYEKL. CDR3 loop: CASSPYRDSEYDEQFF. The CDR3 DNA is TGCGCCAGCAGCCCATATCGGGACAGTGAATACGATGAGCAGTTCTTC.

This clonotype counts as medium-sized. The chain combines TRBV30 with TRBJ2-6; D unresolved. V was clipped by 1 base and J by 0 bases, with 4 bases between them. The germline CDR1 and CDR2 sequences are GTSNPN and SVGIG (reference sequence). The CDR3 runs to 14 residues. This chain's CDR3 is CAWSGTSGANVLTF. CDR3 in DNA: TGTGCCTGGAGTGGGACCTCTGGGGCCAACGTCCTGACTTTC.

The CDR3 sequence: CSVEGEAGDTQYF. The DNA of the CDR3 is TGCAGCGTTGAAGGCGAGGCCGGAGATACGCAGTATTTT. This chain joins TRBV29-1 and TRBJ2-3; D is undetermined. The CDR3 is 13 amino acids. From germline, CDR1 is SQVTM and CDR2 ANQGSEA. The ends were cut back, 1 base at V and 5 bases at J, with 10 bases in the middle.

This clonotype was counted once. The rearrangement uses TRBV12-5 and TRBJ2-3; weak D call: TRBD1 (6 bases). The CDR3 has 17 amino acids. Germline loops: CDR1 LGHNT, CDR2 FRNRAP. Trimming left V 3 bases short and J 2 bases short, with 18 bases between. The CDR3 protein is CASGFSAGTLLTDTQYF. DNA of the CDR3: TGTGCTAGTGGTTTCTCAGCCGGGACACTCCTCACAGATACGCAGTATTTT.

This clonotype was picked up many times. A much bigger clone sits one base away, suggesting this may be a read error. The chain carries TRBV20-1 and TRBJ2-5, with 11 bases identical to TRBD2. Germline CDR1 reads DFQATT; CDR2 reads SNEGSKA (reference sequence). The CDR3 runs 14 residues. The CDR3 DNA sequence: TGCAGTGCCCCGGGACTAGCGGTACAAGCGACCCAGTACTTC. The encoded protein is CSAPGLAVQATQYF.

In the case of this clonotype: An end of the junction does not agree with germline; a read error may underlie this. The chain recombines TRBV7-9 with TRBJ2-4; a weak D match, TRBD2 (5 bases). CDR1 and CDR2 (germline): SEHNR, FQNEAQ (reference sequence). The CDR3 is 15 residues long. The CDR3 sequence: CASSLSELAKNIQHF. For the CDR3, the DNA is TGTGCCAGCAGCTTAAGTGAGCTAGCCAAAAACATTCAGCACTTC.

This clonotype was seen ten or more times. The V call is TRBV4-1, the J call TRBJ2-7, with D perhaps given as TRBD1 or TRBD2 (6 bases each). CDR3 length: 13 residues. Trimming cost V 5 bases and J 4 bases, with 12 bases left between them. Per germline, CDR1 MGHRA and CDR2 YSYEKL. The CDR3 sequence: CASSWGAGYEQYF. CDR3 sequence (DNA): TGCGCCAGCAGCTGGGGGGCCGGGTACGAGCAGTACTTC.

The chain employs TRBV12-3 or TRBV12-4 and TRBJ2-3, with TRBD1 matching over 12 bases. V shed 3 bases and J 2 bases; nucleotides not matched to a gene: 3. There are 16 residues in the CDR3. CDR3 region: CASSLGDRGPTDTQYF. Written as DNA, the CDR3 is TGTGCCAGCAGTTTGGGGGACAGGGGGCCCACAGATACGCAGTATTTT.

With regard to this clonotype: The junction and the germline gene differ at one end; a read error may be behind it. The chain joins TRBV5-1 to TRBJ1-6; possibly TRBD1 for D (6 bases). This CDR3 region has 15 residues. Germline CDR1 SGHRS, CDR2 YFSETQ. The CDR3 DNA follows: TGTGCCAGCAGCCGGGCAGGGGCGAGTAATTCACCCCTCCACTTT. This translates into CASSRAGASNSPLHF.

This clonotype was detected ten times or more. A read error may explain this, as a much larger clone is one base away. The V gene is TRBV12-3 or TRBV12-4, the J gene TRBJ1-6; D is unclear. V lost 3 bases to trimming and J lost 9 bases, with 12 bases between them. The CDR3 consists of 14 residues. The CDR3 loop is CASSFAGRLSPLHF. The CDR3 DNA sequence: TGTGCCAGCAGTTTCGCCGGGCGGCTTTCACCCCTCCACTTT.

The V and J genes are TRBV9 and TRBJ2-5, with 9 positions matching TRBD2. CDR3 size: 15 residues. Unmatched junction bases numbered 9, after V lost 4 bases and J lost 5 bases. In germline, CDR1 is SGDLS, CDR2 YYNGEE. This CDR3 reads CASSPLAGPMETQYF. The CDR3 nucleotides are TGTGCCAGCAGCCCTCTAGCGGGACCCATGGAGACCCAGTACTTC.

The rearrangement joins TRBV9 to TRBJ1-2; D is perhaps TRBD1 (5 bases). Trimming left V 8 bases short and J 4 bases short, with 15 bases between. Germline loops: CDR1 SGDLS, CDR2 YYNGEE. This CDR3 has 13 residues. This chain's CDR3 is CASMGGFGYGYTF. The CDR3, as DNA: TGTGCCAGTATGGGGGGGTTTGGCTATGGCTACACCTTC.

This clonotype was seen at least ten times. V and J are TRBV11-2 and TRBJ1-5; D remains ambiguous. V was trimmed by 5 bases and J by 4 bases, leaving 9 bases between them. The CDR3 is 13 residues long. In germline, CDR1 is SGHAT, CDR2 FQNNGV. Here the CDR3 reads CASSHGGNQPQHF. In DNA, the CDR3 is TGTGCCAGCAGCCACGGTGGAAATCAGCCCCAGCATTTT.

The chain carries TRBV7-6 and TRBJ2-3, with TRBD1 identical over 7 bases. Germline values: CDR1 SGHVS, CDR2 FNYEAQ. This CDR3 comprises 12 residues. The J segment lost 12 bases and the V segment lost 0 bases, leaving 3 bases of the junction unmatched. CDR3 DNA: TGTGCCAGCAGCTTAGCGGGGACAGCACAGTATTTT. Its protein is CASSLAGTAQYF.

A note on this clonotype: A much larger clone differs by one base, so this may be a read error. The rearrangement uses TRBV7-6 and TRBJ2-1; TRBD2 matches at 12 bases. The length of the CDR3 is 18 residues. Trimming at V came to 5 bases and at J to 8 bases, leaving 16 bases not matched to a gene. Germline V gene data show CDR1 as SGHVS and CDR2 as FNYEAQ. The CDR3, as DNA: TGTGCCAGCAGCAACAGCGTAGAAGGACTAGCGGGACAGCATGAGCAGTTCTTC. Translating it yields CASSNSVEGLAGQHEQFF.

Many counts were recorded for this clonotype. The CDR3 reads CASSYSSSTTFSYEQYF. The DNA of the CDR3 is TGTGCCAGCAGTTACAGTTCCTCGACTACTTTCTCCTACGAGCAGTACTTC. V and J are TRBV7-9 and TRBJ2-7; perhaps TRBD2 as D (5 bases). Germline V gives CDR1 SEHNR, CDR2 FQNEAQ (reference sequence). V was clipped by 6 bases and J by 0 bases, with 21 bases between them. CDR3 size: 17 residues.

The sample holds many counts of this clonotype. This rearrangement joins TRBV2 to TRBJ2-5, with D perhaps being TRBD1 or TRBD2 (7 bases each). Trimming pared 6 bases from V and 0 bases from J, leaving 17 bases between. The CDR3 is 16 amino acids. From germline, CDR1 is SNHLY and CDR2 FYNNEI. CDR3 DNA sequence: TGTGCCAGCAGCATCAGGGGGGGACAATACCAAGAGACCCAGTACTTC. It translates to CASSIRGGQYQETQYF. The entire variable domain, with the rest obtained from reference TRBV2 and TRBJ2-5, is as follows: EPEVTQTPSHQVTQMGQEVILRCVPISNHLYFYWYRQILGQKVEFLVSFYNNEISEKSEIFDDQFSVERPDGSNFTLKIRSTKLEDSAMYFCASSIRGGQYQETQYFGPGTRLLVL.